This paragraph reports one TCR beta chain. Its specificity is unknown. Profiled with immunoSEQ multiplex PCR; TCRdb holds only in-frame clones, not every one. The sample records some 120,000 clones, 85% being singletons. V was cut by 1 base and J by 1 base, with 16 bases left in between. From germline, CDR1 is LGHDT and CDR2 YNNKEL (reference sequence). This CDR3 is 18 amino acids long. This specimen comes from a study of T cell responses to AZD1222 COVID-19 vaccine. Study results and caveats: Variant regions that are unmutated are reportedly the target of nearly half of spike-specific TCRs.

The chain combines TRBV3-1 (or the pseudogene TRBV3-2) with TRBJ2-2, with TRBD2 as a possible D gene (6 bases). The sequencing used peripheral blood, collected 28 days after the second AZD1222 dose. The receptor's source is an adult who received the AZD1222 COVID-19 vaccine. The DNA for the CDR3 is TGTGCCAGCAGCCAAGTCCCTAGCGCGAATTGGAACACCGGGGAGCTGTTTTTT. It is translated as CASSQVPSANWNTGELFF.